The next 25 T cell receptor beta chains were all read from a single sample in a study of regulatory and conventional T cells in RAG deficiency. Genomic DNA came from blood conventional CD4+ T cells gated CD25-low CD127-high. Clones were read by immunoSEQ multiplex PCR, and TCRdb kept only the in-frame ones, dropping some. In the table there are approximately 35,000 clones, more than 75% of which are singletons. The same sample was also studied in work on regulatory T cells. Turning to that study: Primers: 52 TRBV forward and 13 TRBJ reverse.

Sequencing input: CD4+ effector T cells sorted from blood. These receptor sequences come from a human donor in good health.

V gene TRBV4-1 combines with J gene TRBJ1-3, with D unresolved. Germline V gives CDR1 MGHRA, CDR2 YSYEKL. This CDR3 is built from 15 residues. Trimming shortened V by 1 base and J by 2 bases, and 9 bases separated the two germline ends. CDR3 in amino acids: CASSQVLGAGNTIYF. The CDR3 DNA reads TGCGCCAGCAGCCAAGTTTTGGGCGCTGGAAACACCATATATTTT.

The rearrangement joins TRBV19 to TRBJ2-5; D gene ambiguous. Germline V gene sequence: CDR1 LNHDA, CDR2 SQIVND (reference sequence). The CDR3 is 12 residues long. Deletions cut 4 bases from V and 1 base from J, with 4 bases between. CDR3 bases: TGTGCCAGTAGTACCCGCCAAGAGACCCAGTACTTC. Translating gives CASSTRQETQYF.

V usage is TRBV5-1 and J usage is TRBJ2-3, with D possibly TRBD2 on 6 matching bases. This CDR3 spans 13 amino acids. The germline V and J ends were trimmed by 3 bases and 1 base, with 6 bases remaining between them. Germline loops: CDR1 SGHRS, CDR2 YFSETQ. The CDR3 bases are TGCGCCAGCAGCTCGGGGGGCACAGATACGCAGTATTTT. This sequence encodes CASSSGGTDTQYF. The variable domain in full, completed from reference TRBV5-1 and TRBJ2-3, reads KAGVTQTPRYLIKTRGQQVTLSCSPISGHRSVSWYQQTPGQGLQFLFEYFSETQRNKGNFPGRFSGRQFSNSRSEMNVSTLELGDSALYLCASSSGGTDTQYFGPGTRLTVL.

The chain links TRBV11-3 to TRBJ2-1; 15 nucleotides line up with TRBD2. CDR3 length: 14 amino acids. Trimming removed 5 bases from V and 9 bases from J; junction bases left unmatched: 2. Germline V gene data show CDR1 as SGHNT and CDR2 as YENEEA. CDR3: CASSRTSGGGEQFF. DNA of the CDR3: TGTGCCAGCAGCCGGACTAGCGGGGGGGGTGAGCAGTTCTTC. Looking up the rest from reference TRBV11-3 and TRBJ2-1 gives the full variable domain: EAGVVQSPRYKIIEKKQPVAFWCNPISGHNTLYWYLQNLGQGPELLIRYENEEAVDDSQLPKDRFSAERLKGVDSTLKIQPAELGDSAVYLCASSRTSGGGEQFFGPGTRLTVL.

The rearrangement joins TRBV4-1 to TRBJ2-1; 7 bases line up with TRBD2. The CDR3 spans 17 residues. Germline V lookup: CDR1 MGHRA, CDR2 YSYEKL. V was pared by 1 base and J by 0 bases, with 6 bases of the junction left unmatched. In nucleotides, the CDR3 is TGCGCCAGCAGCCAAGGAGCTAGCGGAAGCTCCTACAATGAGCAGTTCTTC. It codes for CASSQGASGSSYNEQFF.

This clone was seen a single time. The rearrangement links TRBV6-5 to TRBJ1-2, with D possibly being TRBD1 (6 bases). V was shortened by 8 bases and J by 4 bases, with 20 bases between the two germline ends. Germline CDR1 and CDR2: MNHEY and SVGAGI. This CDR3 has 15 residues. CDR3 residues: CASGSRGGARYGYTF. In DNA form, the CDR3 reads TGTGCCAGCGGCTCGCGGGGGGGCGCGCGCTATGGCTACACCTTC.

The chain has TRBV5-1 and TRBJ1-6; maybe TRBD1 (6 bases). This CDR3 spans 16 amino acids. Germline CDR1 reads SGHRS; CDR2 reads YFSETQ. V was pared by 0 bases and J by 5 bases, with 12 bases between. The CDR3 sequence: CASSLDRVENNSPLHF. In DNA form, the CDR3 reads TGCGCCAGCAGCTTGGACAGGGTTGAGAATAATTCACCCCTCCACTTT.

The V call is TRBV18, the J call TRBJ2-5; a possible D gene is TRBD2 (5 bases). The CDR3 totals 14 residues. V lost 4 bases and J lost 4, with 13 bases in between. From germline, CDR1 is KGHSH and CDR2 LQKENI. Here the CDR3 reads CASSRSGFGETQYF. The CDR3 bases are TGTGCCAGCTCACGTTCGGGGTTCGGAGAGACCCAGTACTTC. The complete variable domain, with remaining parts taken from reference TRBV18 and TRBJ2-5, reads NAGVMQNPRHLVRRRGQEARLRCSPMKGHSHVYWYRQLPEEGLKFMVYLQKENIIDESGMPKERFSAEFPKEGPSILRIQQVVRGDSAAYFCASSRSGFGETQYFGPGTRLLVL.

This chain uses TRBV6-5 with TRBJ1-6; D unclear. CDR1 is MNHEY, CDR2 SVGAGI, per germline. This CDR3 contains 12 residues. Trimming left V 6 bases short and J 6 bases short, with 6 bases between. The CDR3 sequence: CASRETNSPLHF. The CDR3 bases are TGTGCCAGCAGGGAGACTAATTCACCCCTCCACTTT.

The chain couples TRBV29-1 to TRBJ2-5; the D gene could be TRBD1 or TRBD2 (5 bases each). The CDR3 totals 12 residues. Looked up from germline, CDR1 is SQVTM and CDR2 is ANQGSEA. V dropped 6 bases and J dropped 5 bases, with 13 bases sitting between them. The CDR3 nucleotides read TGCAGCGTCCACGGCTGGGGGGAGACCCAGTACTTC. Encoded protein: CSVHGWGETQYF.

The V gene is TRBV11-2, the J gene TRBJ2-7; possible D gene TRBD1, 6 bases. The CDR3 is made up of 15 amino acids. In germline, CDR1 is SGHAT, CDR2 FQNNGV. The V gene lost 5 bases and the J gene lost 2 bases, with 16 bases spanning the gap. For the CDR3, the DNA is TGTGCCAGCAGCCGTACAGGGACCAAAACCTACGAGCAGTACTTC. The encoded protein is CASSRTGTKTYEQYF.

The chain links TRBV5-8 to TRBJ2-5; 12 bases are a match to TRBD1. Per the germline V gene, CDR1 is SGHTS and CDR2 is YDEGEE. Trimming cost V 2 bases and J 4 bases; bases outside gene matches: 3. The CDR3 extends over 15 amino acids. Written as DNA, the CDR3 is TGTGCCAGCAGCTTTCGGGACAGGGGGCGAGAGACCCAGTACTTC. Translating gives CASSFRDRGRETQYF.

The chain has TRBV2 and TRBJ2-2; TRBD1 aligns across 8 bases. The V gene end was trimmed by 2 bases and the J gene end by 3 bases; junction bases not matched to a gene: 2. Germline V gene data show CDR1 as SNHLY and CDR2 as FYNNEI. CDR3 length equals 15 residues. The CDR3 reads CASSETRGHTGELFF. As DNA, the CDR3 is TGTGCCAGCAGTGAAACCAGGGGGCACACCGGGGAGCTGTTTTTT. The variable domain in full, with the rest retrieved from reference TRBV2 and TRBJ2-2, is EPEVTQTPSHQVTQMGQEVILRCVPISNHLYFYWYRQILGQKVEFLVSFYNNEISEKSEIFDDQFSVERPDGSNFTLKIRSTKLEDSAMYFCASSETRGHTGELFFGEGSRLTVL.

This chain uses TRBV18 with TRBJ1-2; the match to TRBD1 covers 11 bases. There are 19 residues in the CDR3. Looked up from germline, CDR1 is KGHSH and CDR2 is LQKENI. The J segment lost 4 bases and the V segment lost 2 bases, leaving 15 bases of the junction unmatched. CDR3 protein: CASSPKAQDWTGGAYGYTF. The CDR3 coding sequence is TGTGCCAGCTCACCAAAGGCACAGGATTGGACAGGGGGCGCCTATGGCTACACCTTC.

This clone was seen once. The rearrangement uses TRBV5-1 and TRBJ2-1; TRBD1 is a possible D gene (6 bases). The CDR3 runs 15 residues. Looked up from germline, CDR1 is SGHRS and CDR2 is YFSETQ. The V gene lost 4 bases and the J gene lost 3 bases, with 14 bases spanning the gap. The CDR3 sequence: CASSADSLSYNEQFF. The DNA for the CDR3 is TGCGCCAGCAGCGCGGACAGTCTGAGCTACAATGAGCAGTTCTTC.

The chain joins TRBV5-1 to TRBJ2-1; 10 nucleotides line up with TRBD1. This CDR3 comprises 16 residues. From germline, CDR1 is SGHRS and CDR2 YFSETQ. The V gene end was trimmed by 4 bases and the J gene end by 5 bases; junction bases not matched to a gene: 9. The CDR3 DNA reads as TGCGCCAGCAGCACCTGGGACAGGGGTGCGGACAATGAGCAGTTCTTC. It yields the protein CASSTWDRGADNEQFF.

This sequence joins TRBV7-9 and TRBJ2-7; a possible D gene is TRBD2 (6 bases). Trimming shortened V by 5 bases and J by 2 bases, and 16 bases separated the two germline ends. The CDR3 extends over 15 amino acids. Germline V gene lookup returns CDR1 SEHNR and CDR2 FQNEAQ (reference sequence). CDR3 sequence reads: CASSVSRGTPYEQYF. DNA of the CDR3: TGTGCCAGCAGCGTCAGTCGGGGGACTCCCTACGAGCAGTACTTC. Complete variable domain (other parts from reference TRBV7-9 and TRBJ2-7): DTGVSQNPRHKITKRGQNVTFRCDPISEHNRLYWYRQTLGQGPEFLTYFQNEAQLEKSRLLSDRFSAERPKGSFSTLEIQRTEQGDSAMYLCASSVSRGTPYEQYFGPGTRLTVT.

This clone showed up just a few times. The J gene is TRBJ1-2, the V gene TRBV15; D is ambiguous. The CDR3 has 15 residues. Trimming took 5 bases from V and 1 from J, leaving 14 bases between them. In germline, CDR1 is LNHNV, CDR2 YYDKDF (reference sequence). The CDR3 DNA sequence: TGTGCCACCAGCCCCATACTCGCGGTTAACTATGGCTACACCTTC. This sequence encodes CATSPILAVNYGYTF.

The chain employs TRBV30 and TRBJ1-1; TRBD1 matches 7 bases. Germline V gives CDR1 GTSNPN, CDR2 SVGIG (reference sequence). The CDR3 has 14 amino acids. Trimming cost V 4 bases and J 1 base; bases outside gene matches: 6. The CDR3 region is CAWNTGQRNTEAFF. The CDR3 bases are TGTGCCTGGAACACGGGACAGAGGAACACTGAAGCTTTCTTT.

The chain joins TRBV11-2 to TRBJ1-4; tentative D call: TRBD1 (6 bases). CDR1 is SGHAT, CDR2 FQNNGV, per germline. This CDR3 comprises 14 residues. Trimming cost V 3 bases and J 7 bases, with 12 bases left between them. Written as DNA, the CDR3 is TGTGCCAGCAGCTTCAGACAGGCGGGTGAAAAACTGTTTTTT. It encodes CASSFRQAGEKLFF.

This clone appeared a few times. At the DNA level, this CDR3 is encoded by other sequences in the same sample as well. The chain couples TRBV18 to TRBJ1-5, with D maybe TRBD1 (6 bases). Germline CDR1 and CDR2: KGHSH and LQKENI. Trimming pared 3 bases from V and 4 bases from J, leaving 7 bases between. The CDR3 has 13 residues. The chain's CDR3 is CASSPDRNQPQHF. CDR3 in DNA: TGTGCCAGCTCACCGGACAGAAATCAGCCCCAGCATTTT. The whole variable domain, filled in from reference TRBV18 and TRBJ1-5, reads NAGVMQNPRHLVRRRGQEARLRCSPMKGHSHVYWYRQLPEEGLKFMVYLQKENIIDESGMPKERFSAEFPKEGPSILRIQQVVRGDSAAYFCASSPDRNQPQHFGDGTRLSIL.

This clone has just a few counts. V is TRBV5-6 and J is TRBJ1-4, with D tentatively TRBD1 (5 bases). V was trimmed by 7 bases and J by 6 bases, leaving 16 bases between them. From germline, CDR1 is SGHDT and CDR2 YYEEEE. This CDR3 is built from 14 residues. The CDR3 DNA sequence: TGTGCCAGCGGGGAAGGGGCAGTAGATGAAAAACTGTTTTTT. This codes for CASGEGAVDEKLFF. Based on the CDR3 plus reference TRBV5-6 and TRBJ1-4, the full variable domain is DAGVTQSPTHLIKTRGQQVTLRCSPKSGHDTVSWYQQALGQGPQFIFQYYEEEERQRGNFPDRFSGHQFPNYSSELNVNALLLGDSALYLCASGEGAVDEKLFFGSGTQLSVL.

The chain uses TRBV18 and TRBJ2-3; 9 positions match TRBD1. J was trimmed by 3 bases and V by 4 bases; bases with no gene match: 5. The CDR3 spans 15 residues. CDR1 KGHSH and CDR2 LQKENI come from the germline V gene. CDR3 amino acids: CASSLQGATTDTQYF. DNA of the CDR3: TGTGCCAGCTCACTACAGGGGGCAACTACAGATACGCAGTATTTT.

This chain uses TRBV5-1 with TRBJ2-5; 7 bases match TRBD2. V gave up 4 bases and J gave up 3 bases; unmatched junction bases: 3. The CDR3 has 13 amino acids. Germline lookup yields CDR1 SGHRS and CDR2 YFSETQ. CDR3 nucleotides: TGCGCCAGCAGCGGAGGACTAGAAGAGACCCAGTACTTC. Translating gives CASSGGLEETQYF.

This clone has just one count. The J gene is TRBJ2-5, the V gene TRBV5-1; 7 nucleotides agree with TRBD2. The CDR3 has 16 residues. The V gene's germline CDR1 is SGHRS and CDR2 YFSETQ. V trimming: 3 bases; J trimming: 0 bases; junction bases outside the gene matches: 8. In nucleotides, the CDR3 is TGCGCCAGCAGCTCTAACGGGGGGAGGTACCAAGAGACCCAGTACTTC. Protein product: CASSSNGGRYQETQYF.